The rows below give T cell receptor beta chains drawn from one sample of a study of shared clonotypes between healthy human individuals. TCRdb's table, derived via immunoSEQ multiplex PCR, lists solely in-frame clones and lacks some. Found here are some 2,000,000 clones, about 95% of them singletons; the top ten hold about 1.1%. The sample taken for sequencing was naive CD8+ T cells sorted from blood. These receptors came from a man aged 18 to 30 in good health. Both conserved end residues are part of each CDR3. D genes are given only for firm matches. Not every row has a clone size; where given, it reads once, few, many or a size class.

D gene: NA
CDR3 length: 14
clone size: NA
V gene: TRBV18
J gene: TRBJ2-7
CDR3 protein: CASSREGVSYEQYF
CDR3 DNA: TGTGCCAGCTCACGGGAAGGGGTCAGCTACGAGCAGTACTTC

D gene: NA
CDR3 length: 14
clone size: NA
V gene: TRBV7-9
J gene: TRBJ2-2
CDR3 protein: CASSPSGNTGELFF
CDR3 DNA: TGTGCCAGCAGTCCTTCGGGGAACACCGGGGAGCTGTTTTTT

D gene: NA
CDR3 length: 12
clone size: once
V gene: TRBV5-1
J gene: TRBJ2-7
CDR3 protein: CASSIEGYEQYF
CDR3 DNA: TGCGCCAGCAGCATAGAGGGTTACGAGCAGTACTTC

D gene: NA
CDR3 length: 14
clone size: once
V gene: TRBV5-4
J gene: TRBJ1-1
CDR3 protein: CASSRGEGNTEAFF
CDR3 DNA: TGTGCCAGCAGCAGGGGAGAAGGAAACACTGAAGCTTTCTTT

D gene: TRBD1
CDR3 length: 15
clone size: NA
V gene: TRBV6-6
J gene: TRBJ1-1
CDR3 protein: CASLSPQGVGTEAFF
CDR3 DNA: TGTGCCAGCCTTAGCCCCCAGGGGGTCGGCACTGAAGCTTTCTTT

D gene: NA
CDR3 length: 13
clone size: NA
V gene: TRBV13
J gene: TRBJ2-2
CDR3 protein: CAIPDPYSGELFF
CDR3 DNA: TGTGCCATCCCTGACCCCTATTCCGGGGAGCTGTTTTTT

D gene: NA
CDR3 length: 13
clone size: NA
V gene: TRBV5-8
J gene: TRBJ2-7
CDR3 protein: CASSPGLTYEQYF
CDR3 DNA: TGTGCCAGCAGCCCAGGATTGACCTACGAGCAGTACTTC

D gene: TRBD1
CDR3 length: 17
clone size: once
V gene: TRBV5-8
J gene: TRBJ1-5
CDR3 protein: CASSLRTGGTSDQPQHF
CDR3 DNA: TGTGCCAGCAGCTTACGGACAGGGGGCACTTCGGATCAGCCCCAGCATTTT

D gene: NA
CDR3 length: 16
clone size: once
V gene: TRBV19
J gene: TRBJ2-6
CDR3 protein: CASKQEGYSGANVLTF
CDR3 DNA: TGTGCCAGCAAACAGGAAGGGTACTCTGGGGCCAACGTCCTGACTTTC

D gene: TRBD1
CDR3 length: 14
clone size: few
V gene: TRBV6-5
J gene: TRBJ1-5
CDR3 protein: CASSQGQGNQPQHF
CDR3 DNA: TGTGCCAGCAGCCAAGGACAGGGGAATCAGCCCCAGCATTTT

D gene: TRBD2
CDR3 length: 17
clone size: NA
V gene: TRBV7-8
J gene: TRBJ2-3
CDR3 protein: CASSELAGPGSTDTQYF
CDR3 DNA: TGTGCCAGCAGCGAACTAGCGGGGCCGGGGAGCACAGATACGCAGTATTTT

D gene: TRBD1
CDR3 length: 14
clone size: NA
V gene: TRBV11-3
J gene: TRBJ2-7
CDR3 protein: CASSLGQGASEQYF
CDR3 DNA: TGTGCCAGCAGCTTAGGACAGGGGGCAAGCGAGCAGTACTTC

D gene: TRBD1
CDR3 length: 14
clone size: NA
V gene: TRBV2
J gene: TRBJ2-7
CDR3 protein: CASSGTGEGYEQYF
CDR3 DNA: TGTGCCAGCAGCGGAACAGGGGAAGGCTACGAGCAGTACTTC

D gene: TRBD2
CDR3 length: 15
clone size: NA
V gene: TRBV4-1
J gene: TRBJ2-7
CDR3 protein: CASSQDRTSGWVMYF
CDR3 DNA: TGCGCCAGCAGCCAAGATCGGACTAGCGGGTGGGTAATGTACTTC

D gene: NA
CDR3 length: 14
clone size: NA
V gene: TRBV6-5
J gene: TRBJ1-2
CDR3 protein: CASKRPSSTYGYTF
CDR3 DNA: TGTGCCAGCAAAAGGCCATCCAGTACTTATGGCTACACCTTC

D gene: NA
CDR3 length: 14
clone size: NA
V gene: TRBV7-2
J gene: TRBJ2-7
CDR3 protein: CASSFSQGSYEQYF
CDR3 DNA: TGTGCCAGCAGCTTCAGTCAGGGCTCCTACGAGCAGTACTTC

D gene: TRBD2
CDR3 length: 15
clone size: NA
V gene: TRBV11-2
J gene: TRBJ2-3
CDR3 protein: CASSSGLAETDTQYF
CDR3 DNA: TGTGCCAGCAGCTCGGGACTAGCGGAGACAGATACGCAGTATTTT

D gene: NA
CDR3 length: 16
clone size: NA
V gene: TRBV4-2
J gene: TRBJ2-6
CDR3 protein: CASSQDAPSGANVLTF
CDR3 DNA: TGTGCCAGCAGCCAAGATGCGCCCTCTGGGGCCAACGTCCTGACTTTC

D gene: NA
CDR3 length: 12
clone size: NA
V gene: TRBV13
J gene: TRBJ1-2
CDR3 protein: CASSLGNYGYTF
CDR3 DNA: TGTGCCAGCAGCTTAGGTAACTATGGCTACACCTTC

D gene: NA
CDR3 length: 12
clone size: NA
V gene: TRBV5-6
J gene: TRBJ1-1
CDR3 protein: CASRTGGQEAFF
CDR3 DNA: TGTGCCAGCAGAACCGGGGGGCAGGAAGCTTTCTTT

D gene: NA
CDR3 length: 14
clone size: NA
V gene: TRBV5-4
J gene: TRBJ1-4
CDR3 protein: CASSLGSKNEKLFF
CDR3 DNA: TGTGCCAGCAGCTTAGGTTCCAAAAATGAAAAACTGTTTTTT

D gene: TRBD2
CDR3 length: 15
clone size: NA
V gene: TRBV6-5
J gene: TRBJ2-7
CDR3 protein: CASSSSSGATYEQYF
CDR3 DNA: TGTGCCAGCAGTTCTTCTAGCGGGGCTACCTACGAGCAGTACTTC

D gene: TRBD2
CDR3 length: 15
clone size: NA
V gene: TRBV27
J gene: TRBJ2-3
CDR3 protein: CASRKLAGSTDTQYF
CDR3 DNA: TGTGCCAGCAGGAAGCTAGCGGGGAGCACAGATACGCAGTATTTT

D gene: NA
CDR3 length: 16
clone size: NA
V gene: TRBV14
J gene: TRBJ2-3
CDR3 protein: CASSDLFGSGTDTQYF
CDR3 DNA: TGTGCCAGCAGCGATCTCTTCGGGAGTGGAACAGATACGCAGTATTTT

D gene: TRBD2
CDR3 length: 16
clone size: NA
V gene: TRBV7-3
J gene: TRBJ2-3
CDR3 protein: CASSLNSGGITDTQYF
CDR3 DNA: TGTGCCAGCAGCTTAAATAGCGGGGGAATAACCGATACGCAGTATTTT

D gene: NA
CDR3 length: 15
clone size: NA
V gene: TRBV4-1
J gene: TRBJ2-2
CDR3 protein: CASSQAPGATGELFF
CDR3 DNA: TGCGCCAGCAGCCAAGCGCCAGGGGCCACCGGGGAGCTGTTTTTT

D gene: TRBD2
CDR3 length: 17
clone size: NA
V gene: TRBV7-2
J gene: TRBJ2-2
CDR3 protein: CASSLGLAGEIDGELFF
CDR3 DNA: TGTGCCAGCAGCTTGGGACTAGCGGGAGAAATTGACGGGGAGCTGTTTTTT

D gene: NA
CDR3 length: 15
clone size: NA
V gene: TRBV6-5
J gene: TRBJ2-1
CDR3 protein: CASSTPGVGANEQFF
CDR3 DNA: TGTGCCAGCAGTACCCCAGGGGTGGGGGCCAATGAGCAGTTCTTC

D gene: NA
CDR3 length: 12
clone size: NA
V gene: TRBV6-1
J gene: TRBJ1-1
CDR3 protein: CASRQKNTEAFF
CDR3 DNA: TGTGCCAGCAGACAGAAGAACACTGAAGCTTTCTTT

D gene: NA
CDR3 length: 13
clone size: few
V gene: TRBV5-1
J gene: TRBJ1-2
CDR3 protein: CASSLDSNYGYTF
CDR3 DNA: TGCGCCAGCAGCTTGGACAGCAACTATGGCTACACCTTC

D gene: NA
CDR3 length: 14
clone size: NA
V gene: TRBV7-9
J gene: TRBJ1-1
CDR3 protein: CASSPTGGHTEAFF
CDR3 DNA: TGTGCCAGCAGCCCCACCGGGGGACACACTGAAGCTTTCTTT

D gene: NA
CDR3 length: 15
clone size: NA
V gene: TRBV28
J gene: TRBJ2-3
CDR3 protein: CASSFAGEGYDTQYF
CDR3 DNA: TGTGCCAGCAGTTTTGCAGGGGAGGGTTACGATACGCAGTATTTT

D gene: TRBD2
CDR3 length: 17
clone size: NA
V gene: TRBV28
J gene: TRBJ2-1
CDR3 protein: CASSLFASGVAYNEQFF
CDR3 DNA: TGTGCCAGCAGTTTATTTGCCAGCGGGGTGGCGTACAATGAGCAGTTCTTC

D gene: NA
CDR3 length: 14
clone size: NA
V gene: TRBV6-5
J gene: TRBJ1-1
CDR3 protein: CASSPAGGGTEAFF
CDR3 DNA: TGTGCCAGCAGCCCCGCGGGGGGGGGCACTGAAGCTTTCTTT

D gene: TRBD1
CDR3 length: 16
clone size: NA
V gene: TRBV7-9
J gene: TRBJ2-3
CDR3 protein: CASSFSRGQSTDTQYF
CDR3 DNA: TGTGCCAGCAGCTTTAGTAGGGGGCAAAGCACAGATACGCAGTATTTT

D gene: NA
CDR3 length: 14
clone size: NA
V gene: TRBV27
J gene: TRBJ2-5
CDR3 protein: CASSPLGSQETQYF
CDR3 DNA: TGTGCCAGCAGTCCCCTAGGGTCCCAAGAGACCCAGTACTTC

D gene: TRBD1
CDR3 length: 15
clone size: NA
V gene: TRBV7-9
J gene: TRBJ2-7
CDR3 protein: CASSGWEGGVYEQYF
CDR3 DNA: TGTGCCAGCAGCGGATGGGAAGGGGGCGTCTACGAGCAGTACTTC

D gene: NA
CDR3 length: 16
clone size: NA
V gene: TRBV28
J gene: TRBJ2-7
CDR3 protein: CASSTRDSSTLYEQYF
CDR3 DNA: TGTGCCAGCAGTACTCGGGACTCTTCGACCCTCTACGAGCAGTACTTC

D gene: TRBD1
CDR3 length: 14
clone size: NA
V gene: TRBV6-1
J gene: TRBJ1-1
CDR3 protein: CASSERTGGADAFF
CDR3 DNA: TGTGCCAGCAGTGAGAGGACAGGGGGCGCGGACGCTTTCTTT

D gene: NA
CDR3 length: 13
clone size: NA
V gene: TRBV28
J gene: TRBJ1-5
CDR3 protein: CASSLRGDQPQHF
CDR3 DNA: TGTGCCAGCAGTTTACGGGGAGACCAGCCCCAGCATTTT

D gene: NA
CDR3 length: 16
clone size: once
V gene: TRBV29-1
J gene: TRBJ2-2
CDR3 protein: CSVELLQGTLTGELFF
CDR3 DNA: TGCAGCGTTGAGCTTTTACAGGGTACTCTCACCGGGGAGCTGTTTTTT

D gene: NA
CDR3 length: 13
clone size: NA
V gene: TRBV19
J gene: TRBJ2-1
CDR3 protein: CASSISGLDEQFF
CDR3 DNA: TGTGCCAGTAGTATATCGGGGTTGGATGAGCAGTTCTTC

D gene: NA
CDR3 length: 13
clone size: NA
V gene: TRBV30
J gene: TRBJ2-5
CDR3 protein: CAWSKGVGETQYF
CDR3 DNA: TGTGCCTGGAGTAAAGGGGTTGGAGAGACCCAGTACTTC

D gene: TRBD1
CDR3 length: 17
clone size: NA
V gene: TRBV27
J gene: TRBJ1-5
CDR3 protein: CASSYGPGTGINQPQHF
CDR3 DNA: TGTGCCAGCAGTTACGGCCCCGGGACAGGGATAAATCAGCCCCAGCATTTT

D gene: TRBD2
CDR3 length: 15
clone size: NA
V gene: TRBV9
J gene: TRBJ2-7
CDR3 protein: CASSPSGAGIYEQYF
CDR3 DNA: TGTGCCAGCAGCCCCAGCGGGGCTGGCATCTACGAGCAGTACTTC

D gene: NA
CDR3 length: 16
clone size: NA
V gene: TRBV30
J gene: TRBJ2-1
CDR3 protein: CALSVLGGSTYNEQFF
CDR3 DNA: TGTGCCTTGAGTGTACTTGGTGGGAGTACCTACAATGAGCAGTTCTTC

D gene: TRBD2
CDR3 length: 15
clone size: once
V gene: TRBV2
J gene: TRBJ2-4
CDR3 protein: CASSEGLAGVNIQYF
CDR3 DNA: TGTGCCAGCAGTGAGGGACTAGCGGGAGTGAACATTCAGTACTTC

D gene: TRBD1
CDR3 length: 15
clone size: NA
V gene: TRBV27
J gene: TRBJ2-1
CDR3 protein: CASSWQGTGYNEQFF
CDR3 DNA: TGTGCCAGCAGTTGGCAGGGGACAGGGTACAATGAGCAGTTCTTC

D gene: TRBD2
CDR3 length: 15
clone size: NA
V gene: TRBV18
J gene: TRBJ2-2
CDR3 protein: CASSPIREGTGELFF
CDR3 DNA: TGTGCCAGCTCACCGATCCGGGAGGGCACCGGGGAGCTGTTTTTT

D gene: TRBD1
CDR3 length: 14
clone size: NA
V gene: TRBV6-5
J gene: TRBJ2-3
CDR3 protein: CASSYGAGGDTQYF
CDR3 DNA: TGTGCCAGCAGTTACGGGGCAGGGGGAGATACGCAGTATTTT

D gene: NA
CDR3 length: 15
clone size: NA
V gene: TRBV4-1
J gene: TRBJ1-1
CDR3 protein: CASSQGGPWSTEAFF
CDR3 DNA: TGCGCCAGCAGCCAAGGGGGTCCGTGGTCCACTGAAGCTTTCTTT

D gene: TRBD2
CDR3 length: 18
clone size: NA
V gene: TRBV5-6
J gene: TRBJ2-3
CDR3 protein: CASNELGGLAGRTDTQYF
CDR3 DNA: TGTGCCAGCAACGAGCTCGGGGGCCTAGCGGGTCGCACAGATACGCAGTATTTT

D gene: NA
CDR3 length: 13
clone size: NA
V gene: TRBV5-8
J gene: TRBJ2-5
CDR3 protein: CASSLVGGETQYF
CDR3 DNA: TGTGCCAGCAGCTTGGTAGGGGGAGAGACCCAGTACTTC

D gene: NA
CDR3 length: 14
clone size: NA
V gene: TRBV15
J gene: TRBJ2-7
CDR3 protein: CATSRGSNSYEQYF
CDR3 DNA: TGTGCCACCAGCAGAGGTAGTAACTCCTACGAGCAGTACTTC

D gene: NA
CDR3 length: 13
clone size: NA
V gene: TRBV13
J gene: TRBJ1-1
CDR3 protein: CASSPGTDTEAFF
CDR3 DNA: TGTGCCAGCAGCCCGGGGACGGACACTGAAGCTTTCTTT

D gene: NA
CDR3 length: 16
clone size: NA
V gene: TRBV10-1
J gene: TRBJ2-1
CDR3 protein: CASSEAGDGSYNEQFF
CDR3 DNA: TGCGCCAGCAGTGAGGCAGGGGATGGATCCTACAATGAGCAGTTCTTC

D gene: NA
CDR3 length: 17
clone size: NA
V gene: TRBV7-9
J gene: TRBJ1-4
CDR3 protein: CASSPPISGGAVEKLFF
CDR3 DNA: TGTGCCAGCAGTCCCCCCATTAGTGGGGGTGCGGTTGAAAAACTGTTTTTT